The clone carrying this T cell receptor beta chain was found many times. From RNA transcripts, TCR beta CDR3 regions were amplified. First-round RT-PCR with HTBI primers amplified the TCR CDR3 region. TCRdb re-derived calls from the multiplex PCR reads in MiXCR, one entry per CDR3 protein. The top ten hold 3% to 4% of the sample, which has approximately 630,000 distinct CDR3 sequences, around 15% seen once. This sample was included in a study of T cells in Graves' hyperthyroidism and ophthalmopathy. The CDR3 extends over 14 amino acids. CDR1 and CDR2 (germline): SNHLY, FYNNEI. V gave up 5 bases and J gave up 5 bases, with 15 bases separating them.

The sequenced sample was blood. V is TRBV2 and J is TRBJ1-1; weak D call: TRBD1 (6 bases). The sequence derives from a woman in her twenties or thirties with Graves' hyperthyroidism. CDR3 sequence: CASSNGGDKTEAFF. As DNA, the CDR3 is TGTGCCAGCAGTAACGGGGGGGACAAGACTGAAGCTTTCTTT.